These T cell receptor beta chains were read from a single sample in a study of shared clonotypes between healthy human individuals. Clones were sequenced by immunoSEQ multiplex PCR, and TCRdb holds only the in-frame ones, with some missing. Of approximately 500,000 clones listed, about three quarters are singletons. The source material was PBMCs. The source is a middle-aged woman in good health. Some clones in this sample may be carry-over from other donors' samples. Both conserved end residues are part of each CDR3. A D gene is named only where the DNA matches it firmly. Size is stated for part of the rows, as once, few or many counts, or as a class when the clone is expanded.

v_gene: TRBV2; abundance: .; j_gene: TRBJ2-3; d_gene: TRBD2; CDR3nt: TGTGCCAGCAGTGACCTAGCGGGGGATACGCAGTATTTT; CDR3aa: CASSDLAGDTQYF
v_gene: TRBV7-7; abundance: .; j_gene: TRBJ2-5; d_gene: .; CDR3nt: TGTGCCAGCAGTGTAGGAGACTGGGGCCGGGAGACCCAGTACTTC; CDR3aa: CASSVGDWGRETQYF
v_gene: TRBV7-9; abundance: .; j_gene: TRBJ2-3; d_gene: .; CDR3nt: TGTGCCAGCAGCTTTCAAGGTACAGATACGCAGTATTTT; CDR3aa: CASSFQGTDTQYF
v_gene: TRBV5-1; abundance: few; j_gene: TRBJ2-7; d_gene: .; CDR3nt: TGCGCCAGCAGCTTGGGGGGCTACGAGCAGTACTTC; CDR3aa: CASSLGGYEQYF
v_gene: TRBV5-1; abundance: few; j_gene: TRBJ1-2; d_gene: .; CDR3nt: TGCGCCAGCAGCTCGAAGGGGAGGGAGACTAACTATGGCTACACCTTC; CDR3aa: CASSSKGRETNYGYTF
v_gene: TRBV4-1; abundance: .; j_gene: TRBJ1-4; d_gene: .; CDR3nt: TGCGCCAGCAGCCAAGGGGCCGAGACAGGAAATGAAAAACTGTTTTTT; CDR3aa: CASSQGAETGNEKLFF
v_gene: TRBV28; abundance: .; j_gene: TRBJ1-2; d_gene: .; CDR3nt: TGTGCCAGCTCCTGGAGGTATGGCTACACCTTC; CDR3aa: CASSWRYGYTF
v_gene: TRBV7-2; abundance: .; j_gene: TRBJ2-3; d_gene: TRBD2; CDR3nt: TGTGCCAGCAGCCCGAGCGGGAGGTCAGATACGCAGTATTTT; CDR3aa: CASSPSGRSDTQYF
v_gene: TRBV18; abundance: .; j_gene: TRBJ2-2; d_gene: .; CDR3nt: TGTGCCAGCTCACCTGCCGGGAACACCGGGGAGCTGTTTTTT; CDR3aa: CASSPAGNTGELFF
v_gene: TRBV5-1; abundance: .; j_gene: TRBJ2-7; d_gene: TRBD2; CDR3nt: TGCGCCAGCAGCTTGGCGAGCGGGAGGGGATACGAGCAGTACTTC; CDR3aa: CASSLASGRGYEQYF
v_gene: TRBV5-6; abundance: .; j_gene: TRBJ1-4; d_gene: TRBD1; CDR3nt: TGTGCCAGCAGCTTAGGACAGGGTGATTTGCTGTTTTTT; CDR3aa: CASSLGQGDLLFF
v_gene: TRBV9; abundance: few; j_gene: TRBJ2-2; d_gene: TRBD1; CDR3nt: TGTGCCAGCAGGCCAGGGGGTTACACCGGGGAGCTGTTTTTT; CDR3aa: CASRPGGYTGELFF
v_gene: TRBV9; abundance: .; j_gene: TRBJ1-1; d_gene: .; CDR3nt: TGTGCCAGCAGCGTAGGATTTCGGGGGGCCGGGACTGAAGCTTTCTTT; CDR3aa: CASSVGFRGAGTEAFF
v_gene: TRBV18; abundance: many; j_gene: TRBJ2-7; d_gene: .; CDR3nt: TGTGCCAGCTCACCACCGGTTCACACCCCGTCCTACGAGCAGTACTTC; CDR3aa: CASSPPVHTPSYEQYF
v_gene: TRBV28; abundance: .; j_gene: TRBJ1-1; d_gene: .; CDR3nt: TGTGCCAGCAGTGAACCGCGGGGGAAGAACACTGAAGCTTTCTTT; CDR3aa: CASSEPRGKNTEAFF
v_gene: TRBV18; abundance: .; j_gene: TRBJ1-4; d_gene: TRBD1; CDR3nt: TGTGCCAGCTCATCTGGACAGGGGGCTGAAAAACTGTTTTTT; CDR3aa: CASSSGQGAEKLFF
v_gene: TRBV2; abundance: once; j_gene: TRBJ1-5; d_gene: TRBD1; CDR3nt: TGTGCCAGCAGACACGACAGGGGGGATCAGCCCCAGCATTTT; CDR3aa: CASRHDRGDQPQHF
v_gene: TRBV5-6; abundance: .; j_gene: TRBJ2-1; d_gene: .; CDR3nt: TGTGCCAGCAGCTTGGGGGGGTACTACAATGAGCAGTTCTTC; CDR3aa: CASSLGGYYNEQFF
v_gene: TRBV18; abundance: .; j_gene: TRBJ2-1; d_gene: .; CDR3nt: TGTGCCAGCTCACCACGCGCACAGAGCTCCTACAATGAGCAGTTCTTC; CDR3aa: CASSPRAQSSYNEQFF
v_gene: TRBV27; abundance: .; j_gene: TRBJ2-7; d_gene: .; CDR3nt: TGTGCCAGCAGTTTATACGGGCCGACTGGGCCGTACGAGCAGTACTTC; CDR3aa: CASSLYGPTGPYEQYF
v_gene: TRBV4-2; abundance: .; j_gene: TRBJ2-7; d_gene: TRBD2; CDR3nt: TGTGCCAGCAGCCAAGATCTTGTAGGCGGGAGCGGGAGCGAGCAGTACTTC; CDR3aa: CASSQDLVGGSGSEQYF
v_gene: TRBV27; abundance: .; j_gene: TRBJ2-3; d_gene: TRBD2; CDR3nt: TGTGCCAGCAGTTTATCCCTTCGGGTAGCGGGAGATAGAGATACGCAGTATTTT; CDR3aa: CASSLSLRVAGDRDTQYF
v_gene: TRBV18; abundance: .; j_gene: TRBJ2-5; d_gene: TRBD1; CDR3nt: TGTGCCAGCCGGACAGGAACCCAAGAGACCCAGTACTTC; CDR3aa: CASRTGTQETQYF
v_gene: TRBV5-1; abundance: once; j_gene: TRBJ1-1; d_gene: TRBD1; CDR3nt: TGCGCCAGCAGCTTTGTGACAGGGGGCGAAGCTTTCTTT; CDR3aa: CASSFVTGGEAFF
v_gene: TRBV30; abundance: .; j_gene: TRBJ1-1; d_gene: TRBD1; CDR3nt: TGTGCCTGGTCGCCGGGACAGGGGGTCACTGAAGCTTTCTTT; CDR3aa: CAWSPGQGVTEAFF
v_gene: TRBV7-3; abundance: .; j_gene: TRBJ2-5; d_gene: .; CDR3nt: TGTGCCAGCAGCCGCTCACCCGGGGAGACCCAGTACTTC; CDR3aa: CASSRSPGETQYF
v_gene: TRBV5-1; abundance: .; j_gene: TRBJ1-1; d_gene: .; CDR3nt: TGCGCCAGCAGCTTGCTTGGGAACACTGAAGCTTTCTTT; CDR3aa: CASSLLGNTEAFF
v_gene: TRBV1; abundance: .; j_gene: TRBJ2-3; d_gene: .; CDR3nt: TGCACCAGCAGCCAAGGACGTCGGACAGATACGCAGTATTTT; CDR3aa: CTSSQGRRTDTQYF